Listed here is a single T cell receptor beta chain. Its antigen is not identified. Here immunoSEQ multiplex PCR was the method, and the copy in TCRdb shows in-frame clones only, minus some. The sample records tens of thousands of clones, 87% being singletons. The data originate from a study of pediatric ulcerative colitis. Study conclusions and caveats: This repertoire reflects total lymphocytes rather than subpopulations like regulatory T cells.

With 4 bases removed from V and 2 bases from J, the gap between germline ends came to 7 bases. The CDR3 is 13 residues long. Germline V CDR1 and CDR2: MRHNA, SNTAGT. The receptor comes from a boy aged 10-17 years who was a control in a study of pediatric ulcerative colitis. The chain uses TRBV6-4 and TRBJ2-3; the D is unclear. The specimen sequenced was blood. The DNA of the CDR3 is TGTGCCAGCAGTGCCACAGACACAGATACGCAGTATTTT. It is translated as CASSATDTDTQYF.